The 31 T cell receptor beta chains presented below share a single source sample, sequenced in a study of blood T cell repertoires in COVID-19. The repertoire was sequenced with immunoSEQ multiplex PCR; TCRdb's copy has only in-frame clones and lacks some. This table has over 150,000 clones, roughly four fifths appearing once. Material for sequencing was peripheral blood. The receptors originated from a woman aged 65 to 85 with COVID-19, enrolled during active disease.

The chain is built from TRBV14 and TRBJ2-2; D is ambiguous. Trimming took off 1 base at V and 6 bases at J, with 9 bases between the two ends. Germline CDR1 SGHDN, CDR2 FVKESK. This CDR3 is 14 amino acids long. The CDR3, as DNA: TGTGCCAGCAGCCAAGTGGCAGTCTCCGGGGAGCTGTTTTTT. Its translation is CASSQVAVSGELFF. The complete variable domain, with remaining parts taken from reference TRBV14 and TRBJ2-2, reads EAGVTQFPSHSVIEKGQTVTLRCDPISGHDNLYWYRRVMGKEIKFLLHFVKESKQDESGMPNNRFLAERTGGTYSTLKVQPAELEDSGVYFCASSQVAVSGELFFGEGSRLTVL.

The rearrangement links TRBV7-2 to TRBJ2-2; D ambiguous. Per the germline V gene, CDR1 is SGHTA and CDR2 is FQGNSA. The length of the CDR3 is 16 residues. Trimming removed 5 bases from V and 0 bases from J, with 13 bases in between. CDR3 bases: TGTGCCAGCAGCCTAAACAGTCCCGCGAACACCGGGGAGCTGTTTTTT. Translation: CASSLNSPANTGELFF.

This chain joins TRBV2 and TRBJ2-5; 8 nucleotides align to TRBD2. The V and J ends lost 11 bases and 4 bases, in that order; junction bases with no gene match: 15. CDR3 length: 15 residues. CDR1 is SNHLY and CDR2 is FYNNEI in the germline V gene. The CDR3 DNA is TGTGCCCTCGCGGGGGGTGAATTCCGAGTAGAGACCCAGTACTTC. As protein: CALAGGEFRVETQYF. The full variable domain, its missing parts supplied by reference TRBV2 and TRBJ2-5, is EPEVTQTPSHQVTQMGQEVILRCVPISNHLYFYWYRQILGQKVEFLVSFYNNEISEKSEIFDDQFSVERPDGSNFTLKIRSTKLEDSAMYFCALAGGEFRVETQYFGPGTRLLVL.

CDR3 DNA sequence: TGTGCCAGCAGCATGGACAGGGGAACAGATACGCAGTATTTT. It codes for CASSMDRGTDTQYF. The chain carries TRBV7-9 and TRBJ2-3, with 9 bases fitting TRBD1. Losses at the gene ends were 5 bases for V and 3 bases for J; bases not matched to a gene: 3. This CDR3 is 14 amino acids long. The germline V gene has CDR1 SEHNR and CDR2 FQNEAQ (reference sequence).

V and J are TRBV27 and TRBJ2-7; 8 bases match TRBD1. The CDR3 contains 13 residues. Trimming at V came to 8 bases and at J to 6 bases, leaving 9 bases not matched to a gene. Germline CDR1 reads MNHEY; CDR2 reads SMNVEV (reference sequence). Here the CDR3 reads CASRLDRAGEQYF. Written as DNA, the CDR3 is TGTGCCAGCCGCCTGGACAGGGCTGGCGAGCAGTACTTC.

This clone was counted once. The V gene is TRBV6-5, the J gene TRBJ2-3; weak D call: TRBD2 (6 bases). With 0 bases removed from V and 4 bases from J, the gap between germline ends came to 11 bases. This CDR3 has 15 residues. Germline CDR1 is MNHEY and CDR2 is SVGAGI. The chain's CDR3 is CASSYSHSSADTQYF. The CDR3 DNA sequence: TGTGCCAGCAGTTACTCCCATTCTAGCGCAGATACGCAGTATTTT.

This clone was seen only once. The chain combines TRBV5-4 with TRBJ2-1; the match to TRBD1 covers 9 bases. Germline lookup yields CDR1 SGHNT and CDR2 YYREEE (reference sequence). The V gene end was trimmed by 4 bases and the J gene end by 8 bases; junction bases not matched to a gene: 10. This CDR3 comprises 15 residues. This CDR3 is CASSLGQGFADEQFF. Written as DNA, the CDR3 is TGTGCCAGCAGCCTGGGACAGGGCTTTGCGGATGAGCAGTTCTTC.

This rearrangement joins TRBV10-2 to TRBJ2-3; 7 bases agree with TRBD1. The germline V gene encodes CDR1 WSHSY and CDR2 SAAADI. This CDR3 comprises 15 residues. V shed 0 bases and J 4 bases; nucleotides not matched to a gene: 4. The CDR3 DNA sequence: TGCGCCAGCAGTGAGTCGAAGACAGGGCCAGATACGCAGTATTTT. As protein: CASSESKTGPDTQYF.

The chain couples TRBV2 to TRBJ1-1; 8 nucleotides match TRBD1. The CDR3 is 13 amino acids. Germline V lookup: CDR1 SNHLY, CDR2 FYNNEI. J gave up 5 bases and V 7 bases, and 6 bases lay outside the gene matches. The chain's CDR3 is CASMRTGNTEAFF. CDR3 sequence (DNA): TGTGCCAGCATGAGGACAGGGAATACTGAAGCTTTCTTT.

The gene calls are TRBV18 and TRBJ1-5, with TRBD1 matching over 9 bases. V was clipped by 6 bases and J by 3 bases; unmatched bases: 9. The CDR3 covers 16 residues. Germline V gives CDR1 KGHSH, CDR2 LQKENI. The CDR3 sequence: CASSKQGAVDNQPQHF. CDR3 sequence (DNA): TGTGCCAGCTCGAAACAGGGGGCTGTGGACAATCAGCCCCAGCATTTT. The complete variable domain, with remaining parts taken from reference TRBV18 and TRBJ1-5, reads NAGVMQNPRHLVRRRGQEARLRCSPMKGHSHVYWYRQLPEEGLKFMVYLQKENIIDESGMPKERFSAEFPKEGPSILRIQQVVRGDSAAYFCASSKQGAVDNQPQHFGDGTRLSIL.

This chain links TRBV7-8 with TRBJ1-2; 9 bases line up with TRBD1. V was pared by 2 bases and J by 8 bases, with 15 bases of the junction left unmatched. CDR1 and CDR2 from the germline V gene are SGHVS and FQNEAQ. This CDR3 region has 17 residues. In nucleotides, the CDR3 is TGTGCCAGCAGCTTAAGGGGGGGCGGACAGGGGATTTTCGGCTACACCTTC. This translates into CASSLRGGGQGIFGYTF.

The rearrangement uses TRBV28 and TRBJ1-1; perhaps TRBD1 as D (5 bases). The CDR3 totals 13 residues. Looked up from germline, CDR1 is MDHEN and CDR2 is SYDVKM. Trimming shortened V by 6 bases and J by 5 bases, and 13 bases separated the two germline ends. The CDR3 here is CASRGRGKTEAFF. In DNA form, the CDR3 reads TGTGCCAGCAGGGGGCGGGGAAAGACTGAAGCTTTCTTT.

DNA of the CDR3: TGTGCCAGCCGATTACAGGGGGTAGGAAACACCATATATTTT. Amino acids: CASRLQGVGNTIYF. The rearrangement uses TRBV2 and TRBJ1-3, with TRBD1 matching 8 bases. CDR3 length: 14 amino acids. The V gene's germline CDR1 is SNHLY and CDR2 FYNNEI. V was clipped by 8 bases and J by 4 bases; unmatched bases: 7.

The J gene is TRBJ2-1, the V gene TRBV24-1; 10 bases are shared with TRBD2. Trimming cost V 1 base and J 6 bases; bases outside gene matches: 11. CDR3 length: 18 residues. Germline CDR1 KGHDR, CDR2 SFDVKD. CDR3 in amino acids: CATSDFLAGAFDSNEQFF. Here the CDR3 DNA reads TGTGCCACCAGTGATTTCCTAGCGGGAGCCTTCGATTCCAATGAGCAGTTCTTC.

This clone came up once. The rearrangement links TRBV2 to TRBJ2-2; 8 positions match TRBD2. J gave up 4 bases and V 5 bases, and 6 bases lay outside the gene matches. Germline V gene sequence: CDR1 SNHLY, CDR2 FYNNEI. The CDR3 has 15 residues. DNA for the CDR3: TGTGCCAGCAGTACCGGGACTAGGGTCACCGGGGAGCTGTTTTTT. Amino acid sequence: CASSTGTRVTGELFF. Full variable domain (remainder filled in from reference TRBV2 and TRBJ2-2): EPEVTQTPSHQVTQMGQEVILRCVPISNHLYFYWYRQILGQKVEFLVSFYNNEISEKSEIFDDQFSVERPDGSNFTLKIRSTKLEDSAMYFCASSTGTRVTGELFFGEGSRLTVL.

As concerns this clone: Other DNA sequences in the sample encode the same CDR3. The chain joins TRBV29-1 to TRBJ2-1; D is unresolved. CDR1 is SQVTM and CDR2 is ANQGSEA in the germline V gene. The V end was cut by 6 bases, the J end by 1 base, with 13 bases between. The CDR3 covers 14 residues. DNA for the CDR3: TGCAGCGTCGCAGGTCGTGGGTCCTACAATGAGCAGTTCTTC. Translation: CSVAGRGSYNEQFF.

The V call is TRBV5-1, the J call TRBJ2-3, with 8 bases identical to TRBD2. V was clipped by 4 bases and J by 0 bases; unmatched bases: 7. The CDR3 loop spans 16 amino acids. From germline, CDR1 is SGHRS and CDR2 YFSETQ. As DNA, the CDR3 is TGCGCCAGCAGCGGATCACTAGCGGTTAGCACAGATACGCAGTATTTT. Translating it yields CASSGSLAVSTDTQYF.

V is TRBV7-7 and J is TRBJ2-5; D possibly corresponds to TRBD1 (6 bases). Looked up from germline, CDR1 is SSHAT and CDR2 is FNYEAQ (reference sequence). V gave up 1 base and J gave up 2 bases, with 11 bases separating them. This CDR3 comprises 15 residues. The CDR3 loop reads CASSLGGPGQETQYF. The CDR3, as DNA: TGTGCCAGCAGCTTAGGGGGGCCCGGGCAAGAGACCCAGTACTTC. The full variable domain, with the rest looked up from reference TRBV7-7 and TRBJ2-5, is GAGVSQSPRYKVTKRGQDVTLRCDPISSHATLYWYQQALGQGPEFLTYFNYEAQPDKSGLPSDRFSAERPEGSISTLTIQRTEQRDSAMYRCASSLGGPGQETQYFGPGTRLLVL.

This clone was counted once. This chain connects TRBV11-3 to TRBJ2-1; 8 positions agree with TRBD2. CDR3 size: 13 residues. Looked up from germline, CDR1 is SGHNT and CDR2 is YENEEA. The junction had 4 bases not matched to a gene; V was cut back by 4 bases and J by 8 bases. The CDR3 DNA is TGTGCCAGCAGCTCAGGACTAGCTTATGAGCAGTTCTTC. Its translation is CASSSGLAYEQFF.

V gene TRBV19 combines with J gene TRBJ2-1; TRBD2 matches 10 bases. The length of the CDR3 is 17 residues. The V gene's germline CDR1 is LNHDA and CDR2 SQIVND (reference sequence). Trimming removed 3 bases from V and 3 bases from J; junction bases left unmatched: 8. CDR3 coding DNA: TGTGCCAGTAGTATCGCTAGCGGGGGCGAGGGCTACAATGAGCAGTTCTTC. Translation: CASSIASGGEGYNEQFF.

The V call is TRBV19, the J call TRBJ1-1, with a tentative D call TRBD1 (5 bases). Germline V lookup: CDR1 LNHDA, CDR2 SQIVND (reference sequence). The V and J ends lost 3 bases and 2 bases respectively, with 10 bases between them. This CDR3 region has 14 residues. The CDR3 here is CASSIRGVNTEAFF. In DNA form, the CDR3 reads TGTGCCAGTAGTATTCGGGGGGTAAACACTGAAGCTTTCTTT.

The V gene is TRBV28, the J gene TRBJ1-4; 7 nucleotides match TRBD1. The CDR3 extends over 13 amino acids. Losses at the gene ends were 6 bases for V and 5 bases for J; bases not matched to a gene: 3. Germline V gene sequence: CDR1 MDHEN, CDR2 SYDVKM. CDR3 residues: CASRGGQNEKLFF. The CDR3 DNA follows: TGTGCCAGCAGGGGGGGACAGAATGAAAAACTGTTTTTT.

The chain employs TRBV27 and TRBJ2-5, with D possibly matching TRBD2 (5 bases). The CDR3 spans 19 residues. Trimming left V 3 bases short and J 1 base short, with 24 bases between. Germline CDR1 is MNHEY and CDR2 is SMNVEV (reference sequence). CDR3: CASSFYGISGGPAQETQYF. The CDR3 DNA sequence: TGTGCCAGCAGTTTCTATGGTATCTCTGGCGGGCCCGCCCAAGAGACCCAGTACTTC.

The V and J genes are TRBV9 and TRBJ2-3; TRBD2 agrees at 11 bases. J lost 6 bases, V lost 3 bases, and 6 bases had no gene match. From germline, CDR1 is SGDLS and CDR2 YYNGEE. This CDR3 contains 15 residues. The CDR3 region has the DNA TGTGCCAGCAGCGCCACTAGCGGGAGTTGGGATACGCAGTATTTT. This translates into CASSATSGSWDTQYF.

V and J are TRBV5-4 and TRBJ2-2; 16 bases line up with TRBD2. Germline lookup yields CDR1 SGHNT and CDR2 YYREEE (reference sequence). This CDR3 comprises 18 residues. With V trimmed by 4 bases and J by 4 bases, 7 bases remained unmatched. CDR3 sequence (DNA): TGTGCCAGCAGCGAGGGACTAGCGGGAGGGCCCGGCACCGGGGAGCTGTTTTTT. Translated: CASSEGLAGGPGTGELFF.

The rearrangement links TRBV2 to TRBJ2-3; TRBD2 aligns across 7 bases. Germline CDR1 is SNHLY and CDR2 is FYNNEI. CDR3 size: 14 residues. Unmatched junction bases numbered 5, after V lost 6 bases and J lost 2 bases. The CDR3 spells CASSQLATTDTQYF. The CDR3 DNA reads TGTGCCAGCAGCCAACTAGCGACCACAGATACGCAGTATTTT.

The J gene is TRBJ2-2, the V gene TRBV28; 9 bases map to TRBD1. Germline V CDR1 and CDR2: MDHEN, SYDVKM. Trimming removed 6 bases from V and 6 bases from J; junction bases left unmatched: 5. This CDR3 comprises 14 residues. The chain's CDR3 is CASRGQGTAGELFF. As DNA, the CDR3 is TGTGCCAGCAGAGGACAGGGGACCGCCGGGGAGCTGTTTTTT.

This sequence joins TRBV28 and TRBJ1-5; D ambiguous. There are 14 residues in the CDR3. Deletions cut 5 bases from V and 4 bases from J, with 12 bases between. Germline lookup yields CDR1 MDHEN and CDR2 SYDVKM. Here the CDR3 DNA reads TGTGCCAGCAGTCCTGGACGAGGGAATCAGCCCCAGCATTTT. This translates into CASSPGRGNQPQHF. Full variable domain (missing parts from reference TRBV28 and TRBJ1-5): DVKVTQSSRYLVKRTGEKVFLECVQDMDHENMFWYRQDPGLGLRLIYFSYDVKMKEKGDIPEGYSVSREKKERFSLILESASTNQTSMYLCASSPGRGNQPQHFGDGTRLSIL.

This clone appeared once. This chain uses TRBV18 with TRBJ2-2, with D maybe TRBD1 (6 bases). This CDR3 has 12 residues. The germline V and J ends were trimmed by 8 bases and 5 bases, with 9 bases remaining between them. Germline V gene lookup returns CDR1 KGHSH and CDR2 LQKENI. The CDR3 DNA sequence: TGTGCCAGCCGACAGGCTACCGGGGAGCTGTTTTTT. It specifies CASRQATGELFF.

This chain links TRBV19 with TRBJ2-1; a weak D match, TRBD1 (6 bases). Looked up from germline, CDR1 is LNHDA and CDR2 is SQIVND (reference sequence). This CDR3 region has 17 residues. The germline V and J ends were trimmed by 6 bases and 7 bases, with 25 bases remaining between them. DNA for the CDR3: TGTGCCAGTAGGAGAGACCGAGACAGGACCTTAGGGAATGAGCAGTTCTTC. It codes for CASRRDRDRTLGNEQFF.

The table lists this clone with a count of one. The V call is TRBV30, the J call TRBJ2-3; 8 bases map to TRBD1. The junction had 15 bases not matched to a gene; V was cut back by 3 bases and J by 4 bases. CDR1 GTSNPN and CDR2 SVGIG come from the germline V gene (reference sequence). The CDR3 is 17 amino acids. The CDR3 DNA reads TGTGCCTGGAGCCTACCCAACCGGGACAGGATATCAGATACGCAGTATTTT. It encodes CAWSLPNRDRISDTQYF.